The 25 T cell receptor beta chains presented below share a single source sample, sequenced in a study of identical twins. TCRdb re-analysed the 5' RACE reads in MiXCR, keeping a single row per CDR3 protein. The profile covers 300,000 to 400,000 distinct CDR3 sequences, with over 9% appearing a single time and 7.2% taken by the ten largest. These data also formed part of another study, on yellow fever vaccine responses in identical twins.

The material sequenced was CD8+ T cells sorted from blood. The receptors shown here come from a woman younger than 30 in good health.

The CDR3 nucleotides read TGTGCCAGCAGCGTAGTGCGGGGGGGCCCCTACAATGAGCAGTTCTTC. It is translated as CASSVVRGGPYNEQFF. The genes are TRBV9 and TRBJ2-1, with 9 bases identical to TRBD2. With V trimmed by 0 bases and J by 2 bases, 3 bases remained unmatched. This CDR3 has 16 residues. Germline CDR1 reads SGDLS; CDR2 reads YYNGEE.

This clonotype was seen more than once but under ten times. One end of the junction fails to match germline, which may point to a read error. The chain employs TRBV27 and TRBJ2-1; no firm D call. The CDR3 loop spans 14 amino acids. The germline CDR1 and CDR2 sequences are MNHEY and SMNVEV (reference sequence). In DNA form, the CDR3 reads TGTGCCAGCATTTTATTCCCTATAAACAATGAGCAGTTCTTC. Its translation is CASILFPINNEQFF.

This clonotype was seen only a few times. V usage is TRBV9 and J usage is TRBJ1-1; TRBD1 is a possible D gene (6 bases). The CDR3 has 16 amino acids. The V gene lost 0 bases and the J gene lost 5 bases, with 17 bases spanning the gap. Germline V gene data show CDR1 as SGDLS and CDR2 as YYNGEE. CDR3 residues: CASSVEGGRVETEAFF. The CDR3 DNA reads as TGTGCCAGCAGCGTAGAGGGGGGCAGGGTGGAGACTGAAGCTTTCTTT.

V is TRBV19 and J is TRBJ2-5; a weak D match, TRBD2 (6 bases). The length of the CDR3 is 14 residues. V lost 7 bases and J lost 5, with 17 bases in between. The germline V gene has CDR1 LNHDA and CDR2 SQIVND (reference sequence). Here the CDR3 DNA reads TGTGCCAGTAAAGGGGCGGGACGTCGGGAGACCCAGTACTTC. Translation: CASKGAGRRETQYF.

This clonotype was seen only a few times. The chain uses TRBV5-1 and TRBJ2-3, with D possibly TRBD1 on 6 matching bases. Per germline, CDR1 SGHRS and CDR2 YFSETQ. V shed 5 bases and J shed 0 bases, with 19 bases lying between them. The CDR3 is made up of 17 amino acids. CDR3 nucleotides: TGCGCCAGCAGTACCGGGACAACAAATCCTAGCACAGATACGCAGTATTTT. Residues: CASSTGTTNPSTDTQYF.

This clonotype turned up a few times. The chain recombines TRBV6-5 with TRBJ2-1; the match to TRBD2 covers 9 bases. The CDR3 is 17 residues long. The V gene end was trimmed by 5 bases and the J gene end by 10 bases; junction bases not matched to a gene: 18. Germline V gene data show CDR1 as MNHEY and CDR2 as SVGAGI. CDR3 in amino acids: CASSHLGAGGSADEQFF. CDR3 coding DNA: TGTGCCAGCAGTCACCTTGGAGCGGGGGGATCCGCCGACGAGCAGTTCTTC.

This clonotype was observed a few times. V is TRBV11-3 and J is TRBJ2-2, with TRBD2 identical over 8 bases. V was clipped by 5 bases and J by 5 bases; unmatched bases: 4. The CDR3 runs 14 residues. Germline CDR1 reads SGHNT; CDR2 reads YENEEA. In DNA form, the CDR3 reads TGTGCCAGCAGCCCTAGCGGGTTGACCGGGGAGCTGTTTTTT. This sequence encodes CASSPSGLTGELFF.

The rearrangement uses TRBV6-1 and TRBJ2-1; TRBD2 agrees at 12 bases. From germline, CDR1 is MNHNS and CDR2 SASEGT. This CDR3 region has 15 residues. V shed 6 bases and J 8 bases; nucleotides not matched to a gene: 8. CDR3 loop: CASSPGTSGFDEQFF. The CDR3 nucleotides read TGTGCCAGCAGCCCCGGGACTAGCGGGTTCGATGAGCAGTTCTTC.

This sequence joins TRBV15 and TRBJ2-4; no reliable D call. The CDR3 extends over 13 amino acids. Trimming shortened V by 0 bases and J by 4 bases, and 4 bases separated the two germline ends. CDR1 and CDR2 (germline): LNHNV, YYDKDF (reference sequence). In DNA, the CDR3 is TGTGCCACCAGCAGAGAGGGAAAAAACATTCAGTACTTC. It yields the protein CATSREGKNIQYF.

The rearrangement links TRBV7-2 to TRBJ2-7; D might be TRBD1 (5 bases). CDR1 and CDR2 from the germline V gene are SGHTA and FQGNSA. This CDR3 comprises 16 residues. Trimming removed 4 bases from V and 3 bases from J, with 19 bases in between. Written as DNA, the CDR3 is TGTGCCAGCAGCTCCCCCGCTGACAGTGGCGACTACGAGCAGTACTTC. Its translation is CASSSPADSGDYEQYF. The whole variable domain, filled in from reference TRBV7-2 and TRBJ2-7, reads GAGVSQSPSNKVTEKGKDVELRCDPISGHTALYWYRQSLGQGLEFLIYFQGNSAPDKSGLPSDRFSAERTGGSVSTLTIQRTQQEDSAVYLCASSSPADSGDYEQYFGPGTRLTVT.

The genes are TRBV20-1 and TRBJ2-7; D tentatively fits TRBD1 or TRBD2 (7 bases each). The V gene's germline CDR1 is DFQATT and CDR2 SNEGSKA (reference sequence). Trimming removed 5 bases from V and 0 bases from J, with 17 bases in between. This CDR3 is 15 amino acids long. The CDR3 region is CSAHGRGDSSYEQYF. The CDR3 nucleotides are TGCAGTGCTCACGGACGGGGGGACAGCTCCTACGAGCAGTACTTC.

This clonotype has only a few counts. J is TRBJ1-2 and V is TRBV20-1; maybe TRBD1 (5 bases). CDR3 length: 14 residues. The germline V gene has CDR1 DFQATT and CDR2 SNEGSKA (reference sequence). V lost 5 bases to trimming and J lost 7 bases, with 20 bases between them. CDR3 protein: CSAPRGPGMGGYTF. DNA of the CDR3: TGCAGTGCTCCAAGAGGGCCAGGGATGGGTGGCTACACCTTC.

This clonotype has a handful of counts. CDR3 in amino acids: CASRWTANTGELFF. The CDR3 bases are TGTGCCAGCCGCTGGACAGCGAACACCGGGGAGCTGTTTTTT. V and J are TRBV7-8 and TRBJ2-2, with D possibly matching TRBD1 (6 bases). Between the trimmed V and J ends, which lost 8 bases and 0 bases, there was a span of 10 bases. Per the germline V gene, CDR1 is SGHVS and CDR2 is FQNEAQ. The CDR3 runs to 14 residues.

This chain uses TRBV29-1 with TRBJ2-3; no reliable D call. The germline V gene has CDR1 SQVTM and CDR2 ANQGSEA. Trimming shortened V by 3 bases and J by 0 bases, and 7 bases separated the two germline ends. There are 13 residues in the CDR3. This CDR3 reads CSVDAESTDTQYF. CDR3 coding DNA: TGCAGCGTTGACGCAGAAAGCACAGATACGCAGTATTTT.

The CDR3 sequence: CASSPGGTVSQETQYF. The CDR3 DNA follows: TGTGCCAGCTCACCTGGTGGGACAGTTTCTCAAGAGACCCAGTACTTC. This chain connects TRBV18 to TRBJ2-5, with 7 bases that match TRBD1. Trimming took 3 bases from V and 2 from J; bases not matched to a gene: 9. The CDR3 is 16 amino acids. The germline V gene encodes CDR1 KGHSH and CDR2 LQKENI.

The chain couples TRBV6-1 to TRBJ2-7; 7 nucleotides line up with TRBD1. The CDR3 totals 18 residues. CDR1 is MNHNS, CDR2 SASEGT, per germline. The V segment lost 1 base and the J segment 3 bases; nucleotides outside the gene matches: 15. CDR3 in amino acids: CASSEGAGTVRVYYEQYV. DNA for the CDR3: TGTGCCAGCAGTGAAGGCGCCGGGACAGTAAGAGTGTACTACGAGCAGTACGTC.

This clonotype appeared many times. The CDR3 DNA is TGTGCCAGCAGTGAATCTCGGGAGCCCAATTCACCCCTCCACTTT. It translates to CASSESREPNSPLHF. The chain links TRBV25-1 to TRBJ1-6; D is uncertain. Germline lookup yields CDR1 MGHDK and CDR2 SYGVNS. The CDR3 covers 15 residues. Trimming removed 1 base from V and 7 bases from J, with 11 bases in between.

This clonotype turned up a few times. The V and J genes are TRBV5-1 and TRBJ2-3, with D unclear. V was pared by 7 bases and J by 0 bases, with 15 bases between. Germline CDR1 is SGHRS and CDR2 is YFSETQ. The CDR3 is 15 amino acids. The CDR3 DNA sequence: TGCGCCAGCGCCGAGGTTAGCCCTAGCACAGATACGCAGTATTTT. Its translation is CASAEVSPSTDTQYF.

This clonotype was counted only a few times. The V gene is TRBV20-1, the J gene TRBJ2-1, with 9 bases identical to TRBD1. Germline V gene lookup returns CDR1 DFQATT and CDR2 SNEGSKA (reference sequence). The CDR3 sequence is 15 residues long. V was pared by 1 base and J by 4 bases, with 5 bases of the junction left unmatched. The DNA for the CDR3 is TGCAGTGCTAGAGGAGGACAGGGGCCTTACAATGAGCAGTTCTTC. Encoded protein: CSARGGQGPYNEQFF.

The CDR3 here is CSALSGSSSYNEQFF. CDR3 coding DNA: TGCAGTGCCCTCAGCGGTTCCAGCTCCTACAATGAGCAGTTCTTC. The chain uses TRBV20-1 and TRBJ2-1; possible D gene TRBD2, 5 bases. The germline V gene encodes CDR1 DFQATT and CDR2 SNEGSKA (reference sequence). The CDR3 spans 15 residues. V was shortened by 6 bases and J by 0 bases, with 15 bases between the two germline ends.

This chain joins TRBV29-1 and TRBJ2-5; TRBD2 matches at 8 bases. Germline lookup yields CDR1 SQVTM and CDR2 ANQGSEA. The junction had 13 bases not matched to a gene; V was cut back by 7 bases and J by 6 bases. CDR3 length equals 14 residues. CDR3 sequence: CSACLREALQTQYF. Here the CDR3 DNA reads TGCAGCGCCTGTCTGCGGGAGGCCCTCCAGACCCAGTACTTC.

In its sample, this clonotype was seen a few times. The chain links TRBV28 to TRBJ1-6; D unclear. Germline V gives CDR1 MDHEN, CDR2 SYDVKM. V was pared by 6 bases and J by 8 bases, with 11 bases between. This CDR3 is 13 amino acids long. The CDR3 region is CASSPTAYSPLHF. The CDR3 DNA follows: TGTGCCAGCAGCCCTACCGCATATTCACCCCTCCACTTT.

This clonotype was seen ten or more times. V gene TRBV12-3 or TRBV12-4 combines with J gene TRBJ2-5; D ambiguous. V lost 7 bases and J lost 1, with 13 bases in between. This CDR3 comprises 14 residues. CDR3 in amino acids: CASTPLPGQETQYF. CDR3 coding DNA: TGTGCCAGCACCCCATTACCCGGCCAAGAGACCCAGTACTTC.

The chain couples TRBV6-4 to TRBJ2-7; 14 nucleotides agree with TRBD2. CDR1 is MRHNA, CDR2 SNTAGT, per germline. V trimming: 2 bases; J trimming: 6 bases; junction bases outside the gene matches: 0. This CDR3 is built from 14 residues. CDR3 protein: CASSDGTSGSEQYF. CDR3 bases: TGTGCCAGCAGTGACGGGACTAGCGGGAGCGAGCAGTACTTC.

This clonotype was picked up a small number of times. The chain joins TRBV29-1 to TRBJ2-7, with 7 bases that match TRBD1. V dropped 0 bases and J dropped 13; count of bases not matched to a gene: 6. This CDR3 comprises 11 residues. The germline V gene encodes CDR1 SQVTM and CDR2 ANQGSEA. The CDR3 region is CSVEDRQGLYV. In nucleotides, the CDR3 is TGCAGCGTTGAAGATCGACAGGGCCTCTACGTC.